This passage covers 7 T cell receptor beta chains from one sample sequenced in a study of T cell repertoires in cytomegalovirus infection. In TCRdb, the reads were re-called with MiXCR into one record per CDR3 protein. The sample shows fewer than 550,000 distinct CDR3 sequences, about 30% of them seen only once. The specimen was PBMCs. Receptors were obtained from a human donor in good health (CMV status not recorded). Some clones in this sample may be carry-over from other donors' samples.

The chain links TRBV27 to TRBJ2-2; no definite D call. Between the trimmed V and J ends, which lost 7 bases and 1 base, there was a span of 13 bases. Germline lookup yields CDR1 MNHEY and CDR2 SMNVEV (reference sequence). This CDR3 comprises 15 residues. CDR3 sequence: CASMMTLRNTGELFF. The CDR3 DNA reads TGTGCCAGCATGATGACTTTGAGGAACACCGGGGAGCTGTTTTTT.

The chain joins TRBV10-3 to TRBJ2-5; D is unresolved. With 6 bases removed from V and 2 bases from J, the gap between germline ends came to 10 bases. There are 13 residues in the CDR3. Germline V gene lookup returns CDR1 ENHRY and CDR2 SYGVKD. The CDR3 bases are TGTGCCATCAGAAATGGTTCACAAGAGACCCAGTACTTC. Translated: CAIRNGSQETQYF.

This clonotype has just a few counts. The chain employs TRBV5-1 and TRBJ2-1; 10 nucleotides align to TRBD1. This CDR3 spans 14 amino acids. V lost 4 bases to trimming and J lost 9 bases; unmatched junction nucleotides: 7. Germline V gives CDR1 SGHRS, CDR2 YFSETQ. The CDR3 DNA sequence: TGCGCCAGCAGCCCCGGGACAGGGGTGGGTGAGCAGTTCTTC. As protein: CASSPGTGVGEQFF. Based on the CDR3 plus reference TRBV5-1 and TRBJ2-1, the full variable domain is KAGVTQTPRYLIKTRGQQVTLSCSPISGHRSVSWYQQTPGQGLQFLFEYFSETQRNKGNFPGRFSGRQFSNSRSEMNVSTLELGDSALYLCASSPGTGVGEQFFGPGTRLTVL.

The chain recombines TRBV6-2 or TRBV6-3 with TRBJ1-1, with D possibly matching TRBD1 (6 bases). Germline values: CDR1 MNHEY, CDR2 SVGEGT. This CDR3 has 16 amino acids. V was pared by 2 bases and J by 1 base, with 14 bases between. In DNA, the CDR3 is TGTGCCAGCAGTTACGAGGGGGACGTCGGGAACACTGAAGCTTTCTTT. Translating it yields CASSYEGDVGNTEAFF.

This clonotype was found many times. The chain couples TRBV7-8 to TRBJ2-1, with D perhaps TRBD2 (7 bases). The germline gives CDR1 SGHVS, CDR2 FQNEAQ. V gave up 0 bases and J gave up 2 bases, with 8 bases separating them. The CDR3 is made up of 15 amino acids. Here the CDR3 DNA reads TGTGCCAGCAGCTTAGCGCGGGGGCCCTACAATGAGCAGTTCTTC. Its protein is CASSLARGPYNEQFF. The full variable domain, in which reference TRBV7-8 and TRBJ2-1 provide the parts outside the CDR3, is GAGVSQSPRYKVAKRGQDVALRCDPISGHVSLFWYQQALGQGPEFLTYFQNEAQLDKSGLPSDRFFAERPEGSVSTLKIQRTQQEDSAVYLCASSLARGPYNEQFFGPGTRLTVL.

The chain has TRBV27 and TRBJ2-7; D is ambiguous. The CDR3 totals 14 residues. Germline-derived CDR1 and CDR2 are MNHEY and SMNVEV (reference sequence). Trimming shortened V by 3 bases and J by 0 bases, and 9 bases separated the two germline ends. CDR3 amino acids: CASSFVASSYEQYF. CDR3 DNA: TGTGCCAGCAGTTTTGTGGCCAGCTCCTACGAGCAGTACTTC.

This rearrangement joins TRBV3-1 to TRBJ2-1; the D is unclear. The germline gives CDR1 LGHDT, CDR2 YNNKEL (reference sequence). The CDR3 is 15 amino acids. V was pared by 1 base and J by 2 bases, with 9 bases between. CDR3 region: CASSQVLVPYNEQFF. DNA of the CDR3: TGTGCCAGCAGCCAAGTGCTAGTCCCCTACAATGAGCAGTTCTTC.